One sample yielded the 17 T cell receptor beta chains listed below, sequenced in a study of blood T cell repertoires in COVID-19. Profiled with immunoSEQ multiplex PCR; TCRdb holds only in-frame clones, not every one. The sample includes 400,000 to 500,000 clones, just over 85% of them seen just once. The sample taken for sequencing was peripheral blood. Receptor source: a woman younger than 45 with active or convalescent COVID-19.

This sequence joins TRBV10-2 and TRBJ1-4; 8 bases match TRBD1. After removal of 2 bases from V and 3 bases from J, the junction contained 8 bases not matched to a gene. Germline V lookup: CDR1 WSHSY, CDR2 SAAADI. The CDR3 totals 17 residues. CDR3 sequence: CASSERQGATANEKLFF. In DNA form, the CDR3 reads TGCGCCAGCAGTGAGAGGCAGGGGGCTACGGCTAATGAAAAACTGTTTTTT.

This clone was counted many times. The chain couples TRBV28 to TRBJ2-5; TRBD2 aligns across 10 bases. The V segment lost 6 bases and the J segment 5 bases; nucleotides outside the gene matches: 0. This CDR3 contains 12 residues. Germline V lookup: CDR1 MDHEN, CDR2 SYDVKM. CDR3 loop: CASRGLAETQYF. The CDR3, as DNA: TGTGCCAGCAGGGGACTAGCGGAGACCCAGTACTTC.

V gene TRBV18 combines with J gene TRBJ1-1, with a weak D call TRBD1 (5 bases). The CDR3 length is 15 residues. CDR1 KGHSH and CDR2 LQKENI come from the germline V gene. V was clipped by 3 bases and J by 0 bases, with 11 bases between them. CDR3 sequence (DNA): TGTGCCAGCTCACCCGAGACAGATCTGAACACTGAAGCTTTCTTT. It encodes CASSPETDLNTEAFF.

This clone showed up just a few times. The CDR3 nucleotides read TGTGCCAGTAGCCCCGTGGGGTTGGAGCGGACTTCCTACGAGCAGTACTTC. Protein: CASSPVGLERTSYEQYF. The chain joins TRBV19 to TRBJ2-7; TRBD2 might be the D (5 bases). Per the germline V gene, CDR1 is LNHDA and CDR2 is SQIVND (reference sequence). CDR3 length equals 17 residues. The germline V and J ends were trimmed by 6 bases and 1 base, with 22 bases remaining between them.

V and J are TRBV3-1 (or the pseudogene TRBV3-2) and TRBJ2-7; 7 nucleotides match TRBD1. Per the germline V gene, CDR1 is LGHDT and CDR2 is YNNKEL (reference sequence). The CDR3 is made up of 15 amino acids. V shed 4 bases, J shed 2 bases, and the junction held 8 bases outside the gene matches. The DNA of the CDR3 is TGTGCCAGCAGCCCAAGCCCGGGACAGCCCTACGAGCAGTACTTC. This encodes CASSPSPGQPYEQYF.

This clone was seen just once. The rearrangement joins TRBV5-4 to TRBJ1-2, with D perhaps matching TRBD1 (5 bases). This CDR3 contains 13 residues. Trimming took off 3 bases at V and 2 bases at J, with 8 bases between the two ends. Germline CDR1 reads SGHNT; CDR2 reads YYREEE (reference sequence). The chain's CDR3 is CASSSDSNYGYTF. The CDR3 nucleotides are TGTGCCAGCAGCTCCGACAGCAACTATGGCTACACCTTC.

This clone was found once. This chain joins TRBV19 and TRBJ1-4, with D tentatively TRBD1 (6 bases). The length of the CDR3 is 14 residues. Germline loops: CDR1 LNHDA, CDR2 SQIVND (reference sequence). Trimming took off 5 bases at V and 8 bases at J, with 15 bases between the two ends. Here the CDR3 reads CASSEGGGHEKLFF. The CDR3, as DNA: TGTGCCAGTAGTGAGGGTGGGGGCCACGAAAAACTGTTTTTT. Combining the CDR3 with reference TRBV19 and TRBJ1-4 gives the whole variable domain DGGITQSPKYLFRKEGQNVTLSCEQNLNHDAMYWYRQDPGQGLRLIYYSQIVNDFQKGDIAEGYSVSREKKESFPLTVTSAQKNPTAFYLCASSEGGGHEKLFFGSGTQLSVL.

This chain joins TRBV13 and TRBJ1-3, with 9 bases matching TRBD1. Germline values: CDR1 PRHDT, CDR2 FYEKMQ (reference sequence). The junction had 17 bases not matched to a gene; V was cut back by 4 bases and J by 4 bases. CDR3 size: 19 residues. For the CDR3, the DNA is TGTGCCAGCAGCTCACCCGGTGGGACAGGGATGGTTGAGGGAAACACCATATATTTT. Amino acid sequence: CASSSPGGTGMVEGNTIYF.

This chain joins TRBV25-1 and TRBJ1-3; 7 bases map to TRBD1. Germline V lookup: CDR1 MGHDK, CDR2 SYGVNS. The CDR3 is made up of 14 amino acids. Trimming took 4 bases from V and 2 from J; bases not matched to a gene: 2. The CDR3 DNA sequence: TGTGCCAGCAGTGTAACAGGGGCTGGAAACACCATATATTTT. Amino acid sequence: CASSVTGAGNTIYF.

CDR3 loop: CASSERLAFGYEQFF. CDR3 in DNA: TGTGCCAGCAGTGAACGGCTAGCGTTCGGTTATGAGCAGTTCTTC. The chain links TRBV6-4 to TRBJ2-1; a possible D gene is TRBD2 (6 bases). CDR3 length: 15 amino acids. Per the germline V gene, CDR1 is MRHNA and CDR2 is SNTAGT. V was clipped by 3 bases and J by 8 bases, with 17 bases between them.

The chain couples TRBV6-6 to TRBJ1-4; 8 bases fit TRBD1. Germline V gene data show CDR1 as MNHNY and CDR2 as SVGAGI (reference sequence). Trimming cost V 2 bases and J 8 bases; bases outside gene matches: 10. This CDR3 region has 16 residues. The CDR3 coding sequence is TGTGCCAGCAGTTACGATCGACAGGGGAGAAGAGAAAAACTGTTTTTT. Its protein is CASSYDRQGRREKLFF.

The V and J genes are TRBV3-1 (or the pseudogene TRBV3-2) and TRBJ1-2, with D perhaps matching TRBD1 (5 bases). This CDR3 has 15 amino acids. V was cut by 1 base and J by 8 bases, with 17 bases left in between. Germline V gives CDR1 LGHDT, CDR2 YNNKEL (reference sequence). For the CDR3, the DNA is TGTGCCAGCAGCCAAGCGGCAGGGCTAATGGAGGGCTACACCTTC. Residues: CASSQAAGLMEGYTF.

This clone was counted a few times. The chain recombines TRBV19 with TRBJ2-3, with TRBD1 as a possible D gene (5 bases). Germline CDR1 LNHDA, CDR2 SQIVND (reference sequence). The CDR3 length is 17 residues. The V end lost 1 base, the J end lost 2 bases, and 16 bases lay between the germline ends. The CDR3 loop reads CASSIGQGTRLTDTQYF. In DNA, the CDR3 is TGTGCCAGTAGTATAGGGCAGGGTACGCGGCTCACAGATACGCAGTATTTT.

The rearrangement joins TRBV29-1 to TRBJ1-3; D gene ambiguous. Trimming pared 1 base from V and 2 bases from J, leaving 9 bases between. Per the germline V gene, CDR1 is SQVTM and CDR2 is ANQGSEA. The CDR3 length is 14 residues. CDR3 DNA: TGCAGCGTTGAAGCCTGGGGAGCTGGAAACACCATATATTTT. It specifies CSVEAWGAGNTIYF.

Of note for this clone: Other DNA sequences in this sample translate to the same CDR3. CDR3 sequence (DNA): TGTGCCAGTAAACAGGGAGAAAAACTGTTTTTT. It is translated as CASKQGEKLFF. V is TRBV19 and J is TRBJ1-4, with D maybe TRBD1 (6 bases). From germline, CDR1 is LNHDA and CDR2 SQIVND (reference sequence). The CDR3 is made up of 11 amino acids. V dropped 7 bases and J dropped 8 bases, with 8 bases sitting between them.

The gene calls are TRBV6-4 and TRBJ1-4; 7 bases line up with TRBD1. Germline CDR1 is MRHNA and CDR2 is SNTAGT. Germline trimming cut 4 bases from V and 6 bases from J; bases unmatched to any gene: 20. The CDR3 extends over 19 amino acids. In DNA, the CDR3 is TGTGCCAGCAGTGGCCCGACACAGATATCAGGGGGACTCGATGAAAAACTGTTTTTT. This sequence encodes CASSGPTQISGGLDEKLFF.

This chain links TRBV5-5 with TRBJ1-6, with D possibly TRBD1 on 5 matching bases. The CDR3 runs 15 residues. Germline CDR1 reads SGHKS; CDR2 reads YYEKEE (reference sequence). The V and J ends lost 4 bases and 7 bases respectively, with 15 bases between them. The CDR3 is CASSPPRGTNSPLHF. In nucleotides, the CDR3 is TGTGCCAGCAGCCCTCCCCGGGGGACGAATTCACCCCTCCACTTT.